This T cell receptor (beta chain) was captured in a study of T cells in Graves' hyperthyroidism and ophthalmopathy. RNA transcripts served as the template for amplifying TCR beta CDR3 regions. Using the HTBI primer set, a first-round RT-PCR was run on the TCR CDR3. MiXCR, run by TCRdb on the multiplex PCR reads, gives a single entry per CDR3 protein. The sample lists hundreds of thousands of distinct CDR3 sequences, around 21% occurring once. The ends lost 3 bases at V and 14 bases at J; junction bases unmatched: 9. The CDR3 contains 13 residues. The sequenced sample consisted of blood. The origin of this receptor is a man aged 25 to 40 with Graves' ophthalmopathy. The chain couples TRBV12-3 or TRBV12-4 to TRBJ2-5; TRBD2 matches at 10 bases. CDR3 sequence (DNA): TGTGCCAGCAGTTTTAGTTCCACTAGCGGGAAATACTTC. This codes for CASSFSSTSGKYF.